The subject of this entry is one T cell receptor (beta chain). The record originates from a study of blood T cell repertoires in COVID-19. Across the whole study: Italy, Spain and the United States were the sources of the convalescent and acute COVID-19 samples. T cells, B-cell-depleted T cells, or PBMCs supplied cDNA or gDNA.

Original processing notes: Estimation of nucleated cell counts was performed using reference gene primer amplification. TCRdb's copy holds only in-frame clones and misses some; the assay was immunoSEQ multiplex PCR. V and J calls and clone size are those listed in that table; D and trimming were worked out from the DNA. The sample lists around 300,000 clones, roughly 88% occurring once. CDR3 length: 17 residues. Trimming removed 2 bases from V and 7 bases from J; junction bases left unmatched: 16. Germline CDR1 LGHNA, CDR2 YSLEER. This sequence originates from a woman aged 25 to 39 with active or convalescent COVID-19. J is TRBJ1-2 and V is TRBV4-3; 7 positions match TRBD1. Sequenced input: peripheral blood. The CDR3 protein is CASSQLPSDRALPGYTF. As DNA, the CDR3 is TGCGCCAGCAGCCAACTCCCTTCCGACAGGGCACTCCCTGGCTACACCTTC.